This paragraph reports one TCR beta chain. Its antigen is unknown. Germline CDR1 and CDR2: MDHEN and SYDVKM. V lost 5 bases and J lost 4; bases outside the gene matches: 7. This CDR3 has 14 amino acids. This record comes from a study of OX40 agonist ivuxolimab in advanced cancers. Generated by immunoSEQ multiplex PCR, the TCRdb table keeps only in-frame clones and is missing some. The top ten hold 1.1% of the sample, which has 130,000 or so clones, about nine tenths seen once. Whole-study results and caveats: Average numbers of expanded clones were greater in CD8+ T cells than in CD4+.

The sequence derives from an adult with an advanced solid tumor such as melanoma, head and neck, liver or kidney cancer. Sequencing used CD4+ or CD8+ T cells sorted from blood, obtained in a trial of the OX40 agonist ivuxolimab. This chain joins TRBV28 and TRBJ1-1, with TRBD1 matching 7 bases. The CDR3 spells CASSIGGSSTEAFF. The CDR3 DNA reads TGTGCCAGCAGTATAGGGGGCTCGAGCACTGAAGCTTTCTTT.